The present TCR beta chain was sequenced within a study of radiation and T cells in renal cell carcinoma. Indicated time point: blood 2 weeks post-SBRT. Treatment specified: 15 Gy SBRT to primary tumor, nephrectomy 4 weeks later. The repertoire was sequenced with immunoSEQ multiplex PCR; TCRdb's copy has only in-frame clones and lacks some. The sample lists some 120,000 clones; roughly four fifths were seen once. This CDR3 has 16 amino acids. CDR1 and CDR2 from the germline V gene are MNHNY and SVGAGI (reference sequence). Deletions cut 2 bases from V and 0 bases from J, with 8 bases between. The rearrangement links TRBV6-6 to TRBJ2-6; D remains unclear. The sequence derives from a woman in her fifties or sixties with renal cell carcinoma. Sequencing was performed on blood, taken from a patient whose treatment included radiotherapy and nephrectomy. The CDR3 protein is CASSYQNPSGANVLTF. The CDR3 nucleotides read TGTGCCAGCAGTTACCAGAACCCCTCTGGGGCCAACGTCCTGACTTTC.